Sequencing of this T cell receptor (beta chain) was carried out in a study of cytomegalovirus exposure and HLA in healthy donors. Of note for this clone: Its matching antigen is unknown.

Healthy bone marrow donors made up the donors. When sampled, the donors appeared nominally healthy, though they likely had unrecorded immune exposures. CDR1 MRHNA and CDR2 SNTAGT come from the germline V gene. This CDR3 has 15 amino acids. Unmatched junction bases numbered 3, after V lost 3 bases and J lost 2 bases. Overall study results and limits: A later analysis found common viral pathogens apparently linked to several of the most significant clusters.

Amplification used 60 Vbeta primers and 13 Jbeta primers. Generated by immunoSEQ multiplex PCR, the TCRdb table keeps only in-frame clones and is missing some. The data contain roughly 120,000 clones, about 75% of them singletons. Sequenced input: PBMCs. The chain employs TRBV6-4 and TRBJ2-1; TRBD2 aligns across 8 bases. This clonotype was sampled from a woman aged 40 to 50 in good health and CMV-seropositive. In nucleotides, the CDR3 is TGTGCCAGCAGTGAAGGTAGCGGGACCTACAATGAGCAGTTCTTC. Amino acid sequence: CASSEGSGTYNEQFF.